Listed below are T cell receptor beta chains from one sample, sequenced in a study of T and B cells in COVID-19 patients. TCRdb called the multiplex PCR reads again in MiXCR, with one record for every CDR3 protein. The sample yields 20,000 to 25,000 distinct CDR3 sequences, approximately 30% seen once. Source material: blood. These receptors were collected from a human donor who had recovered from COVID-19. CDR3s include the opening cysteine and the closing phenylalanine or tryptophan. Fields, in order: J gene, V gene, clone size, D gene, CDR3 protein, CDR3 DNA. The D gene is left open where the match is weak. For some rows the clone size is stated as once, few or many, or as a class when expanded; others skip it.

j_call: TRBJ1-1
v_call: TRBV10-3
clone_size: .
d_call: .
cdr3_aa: CAISDRGTANTEAFF
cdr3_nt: TGTGCCATCAGTGATAGAGGGACGGCGAACACTGAAGCTTTCTTT

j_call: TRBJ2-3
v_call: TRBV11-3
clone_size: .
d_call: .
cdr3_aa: CASSSTRMGGGIRDTQYF
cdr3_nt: TGTGCCAGCAGCTCGACTCGAATGGGAGGGGGAATTCGAGATACGCAGTATTTT

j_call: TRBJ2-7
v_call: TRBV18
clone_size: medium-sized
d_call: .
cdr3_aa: CASSPMGLEQYF
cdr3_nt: TGTGCCAGCTCACCAATGGGCCTCGAGCAGTACTTC

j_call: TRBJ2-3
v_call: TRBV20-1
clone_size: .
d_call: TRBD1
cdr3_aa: CSAIAGGTDTQYF
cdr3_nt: TGCAGTGCTATAGCAGGGGGAACAGATACGCAGTATTTT

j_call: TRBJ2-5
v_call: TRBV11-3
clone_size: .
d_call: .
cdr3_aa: CASSLNGRETQYF
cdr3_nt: TGTGCCAGCAGCTTAAACGGTCGAGAGACCCAGTACTTC

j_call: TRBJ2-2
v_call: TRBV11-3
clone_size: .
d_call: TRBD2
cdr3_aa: CASSRTSGLANTGELFF
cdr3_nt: TGTGCCAGCAGCCGGACTAGCGGACTCGCGAACACCGGGGAGCTGTTTTTT

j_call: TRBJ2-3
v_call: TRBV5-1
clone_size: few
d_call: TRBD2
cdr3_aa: CASSLGLLAGGVTDTQYF
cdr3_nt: TGCGCCAGCAGCTTGGGTCTGCTAGCGGGGGGAGTCACAGATACGCAGTATTTT

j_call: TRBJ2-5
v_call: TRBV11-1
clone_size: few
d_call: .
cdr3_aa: CASSPRGEETQYF
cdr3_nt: TGTGCCAGCAGCCCTAGGGGGGAAGAGACCCAGTACTTC

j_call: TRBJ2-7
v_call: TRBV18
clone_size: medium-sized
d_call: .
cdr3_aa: CASSPSGEQYF
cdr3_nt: TGTGCCAGCTCACCATCGGGCGAGCAGTACTTC

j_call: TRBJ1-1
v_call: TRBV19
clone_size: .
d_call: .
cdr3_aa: CASSRKGNTEAFF
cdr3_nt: TGTGCCAGTAGTAGGAAGGGGAACACTGAAGCTTTCTTT

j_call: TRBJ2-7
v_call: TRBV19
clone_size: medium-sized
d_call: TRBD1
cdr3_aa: CATRVWDSAYEQYF
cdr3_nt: TGTGCCACTCGAGTTTGGGACAGTGCCTACGAGCAGTACTTC

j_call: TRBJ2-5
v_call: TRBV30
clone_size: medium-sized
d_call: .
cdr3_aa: CAWSVTAGVRETQYF
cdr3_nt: TGTGCCTGGAGTGTAACGGCAGGGGTGAGGGAGACCCAGTACTTC

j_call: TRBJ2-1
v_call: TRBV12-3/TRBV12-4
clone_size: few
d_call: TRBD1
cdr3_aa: CASNVGQGENEQFF
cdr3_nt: TGTGCCAGCAATGTGGGACAGGGGGAAAATGAGCAGTTCTTC

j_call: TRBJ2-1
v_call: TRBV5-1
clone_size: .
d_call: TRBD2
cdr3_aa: CASSPTSGGYNEQFF
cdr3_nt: TGCGCCAGCAGCCCGACTAGCGGGGGGTACAATGAGCAGTTCTTC

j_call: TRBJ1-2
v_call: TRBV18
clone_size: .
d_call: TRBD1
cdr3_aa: CASSKDRGRNYGYTF
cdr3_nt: TGTGCCAGCTCAAAGGACAGGGGGCGCAACTATGGCTACACCTTC

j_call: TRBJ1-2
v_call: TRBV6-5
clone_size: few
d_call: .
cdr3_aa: CASSYSGGVGYGYTF
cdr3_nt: TGTGCCAGCAGTTACTCGGGGGGTGTCGGCTATGGCTACACCTTC

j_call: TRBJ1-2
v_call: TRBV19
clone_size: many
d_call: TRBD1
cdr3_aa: CASSPTGAEGYTF
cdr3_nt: TGTGCCAGTAGTCCCACAGGGGCGGAAGGCTACACCTTC

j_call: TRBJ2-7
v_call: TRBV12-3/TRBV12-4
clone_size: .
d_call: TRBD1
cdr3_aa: CASSLIQGDVYEQYF
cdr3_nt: TGTGCCAGCAGTTTGATACAGGGGGATGTCTACGAGCAGTACTTC

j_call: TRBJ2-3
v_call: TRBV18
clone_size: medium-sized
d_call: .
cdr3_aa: CASSPNHPDTQYF
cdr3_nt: TGTGCCAGCTCACCGAATCATCCAGATACGCAGTATTTT

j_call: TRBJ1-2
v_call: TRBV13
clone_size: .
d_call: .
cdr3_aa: CASSSQGSYGYTF
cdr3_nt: TGTGCCAGCAGCTCTCAGGGGAGCTATGGCTACACCTTC

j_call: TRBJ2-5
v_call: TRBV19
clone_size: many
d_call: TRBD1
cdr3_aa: CASSTPFSGGGETQYF
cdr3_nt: TGTGCCAGTAGTACCCCTTTTTCAGGGGGCGGTGAGACCCAGTACTTC

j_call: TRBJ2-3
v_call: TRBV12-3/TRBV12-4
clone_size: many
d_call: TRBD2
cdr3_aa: CASSLSGGAADTQYF
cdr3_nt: TGTGCCAGCAGTCTTAGCGGGGGGGCTGCAGATACGCAGTATTTT

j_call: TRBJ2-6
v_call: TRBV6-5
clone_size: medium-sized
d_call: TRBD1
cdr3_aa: CASSYAAQGAAGANVLTF
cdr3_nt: TGTGCCAGCAGCTATGCGGCACAGGGGGCGGCCGGGGCCAACGTCCTGACTTTC

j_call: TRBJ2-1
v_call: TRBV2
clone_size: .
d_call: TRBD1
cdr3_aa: CASRQTGAYNEQFF
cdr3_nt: TGTGCCAGCAGGCAGACAGGGGCCTACAATGAGCAGTTCTTC

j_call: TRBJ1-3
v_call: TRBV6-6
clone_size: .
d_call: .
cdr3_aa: CASSYSQGQRSGNTIYF
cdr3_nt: TGTGCCAGCAGTTACTCGCAAGGACAGCGCTCTGGAAACACCATATATTTT

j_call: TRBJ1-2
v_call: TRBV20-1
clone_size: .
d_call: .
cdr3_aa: CSASRAAGYTF
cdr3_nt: TGCAGTGCATCCCGGGCGGCTGGCTACACCTTC

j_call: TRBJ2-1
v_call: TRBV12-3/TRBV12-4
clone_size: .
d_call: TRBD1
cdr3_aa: CASSHRGPYNEQFF
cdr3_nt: TGTGCCAGCAGCCACAGGGGGCCCTACAATGAGCAGTTCTTC

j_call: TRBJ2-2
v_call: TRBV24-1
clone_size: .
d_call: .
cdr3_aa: CATSDLVGQGITGELFF
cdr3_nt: TGTGCCACCAGTGATTTGGTAGGCCAGGGGATAACCGGGGAGCTGTTTTTT

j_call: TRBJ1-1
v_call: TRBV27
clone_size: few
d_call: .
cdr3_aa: CASRPAGRYTEAFF
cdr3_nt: TGTGCCAGCAGGCCCGCAGGCAGATACACTGAAGCTTTCTTT

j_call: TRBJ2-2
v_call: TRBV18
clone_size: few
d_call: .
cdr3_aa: CASSPEWGPGELFF
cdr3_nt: TGTGCCAGCTCACCAGAGTGGGGGCCCGGGGAGCTGTTTTTT

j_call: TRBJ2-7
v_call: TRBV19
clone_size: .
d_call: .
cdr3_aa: CASTSLGGANEQYF
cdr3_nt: TGTGCCAGTACCTCGTTGGGTGGGGCCAACGAGCAGTACTTC

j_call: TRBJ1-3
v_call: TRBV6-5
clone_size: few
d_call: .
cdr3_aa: CASSYGPQGNTIYF
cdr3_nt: TGTGCCAGCAGTTACGGACCCCAGGGAAACACCATATATTTT